Following are 11 T cell receptor beta chains from one sample sequenced in a study of post-analysis software for immune sequencing data. Overall study findings and caveats: Controls showed lower frequencies than patients for roughly 5 TRBV segments, and TRBV5-6, TRBV5-1 and TRBV20-1 were among these.

cDNA libraries for TCR beta contained unique molecular identifiers. TCRdb passed the PCR reads through MiXCR, listing each CDR3 protein once. The sample holds about 400,000 distinct CDR3 sequences; 30% to 45% are singletons and the top ten take roughly 13%. These TCRs' antigens remain unknown. Sequencing used blood. The source of these receptors is a girl aged 10-17 years with multiple sclerosis.

This clonotype was seen a few times. The rearrangement joins TRBV6-6 to TRBJ1-2; D remains ambiguous. Trimming took off 5 bases at V and 8 bases at J, with 12 bases between the two ends. The CDR3 covers 12 residues. Germline V gene sequence: CDR1 MNHNY, CDR2 SVGAGI (reference sequence). DNA for the CDR3: TGTGCCAGCAGTAAAACGGGGTGGGGCTACACCTTC. As protein: CASSKTGWGYTF.

This clonotype appeared a few times. The chain uses TRBV12-3 or TRBV12-4 and TRBJ2-5; the match to TRBD1 covers 7 bases. The CDR3 loop spans 13 amino acids. The trim removed 6 bases at V and 6 bases at J, leaving 7 bases unmatched. The CDR3 coding sequence is TGTGCCAGCAGCCCGACAGGGTGGAAGACCCAGTACTTC. Translated: CASSPTGWKTQYF.

The V call is TRBV15, the J call TRBJ2-7; tentatively, D is TRBD2 (7 bases). The CDR3 runs 15 residues. Germline CDR1 LNHNV, CDR2 YYDKDF (reference sequence). Trimming took 11 bases from V and 3 from J, leaving 23 bases between them. The CDR3, as DNA: TGTGCCGTCAGCAGAGGGGGGGGTCGGATCTACGAGCAGTACTTC. Residues: CAVSRGGGRIYEQYF.

The chain uses TRBV29-1 and TRBJ2-5; a weak D match, TRBD1 (5 bases). The CDR3 covers 13 residues. The germline V gene has CDR1 SQVTM and CDR2 ANQGSEA. Trimming pared 6 bases from V and 1 base from J, leaving 12 bases between. The CDR3 nucleotides are TGCAGCGTCCCAGGGTCCTCCCAAGAGACCCAGTACTTC. Its protein is CSVPGSSQETQYF.

Comments on this clonotype: Its ends do not fully match the called genes, so a read error is possible. The rearrangement uses TRBV4-1 and TRBJ1-6; no firm D call. Per the germline V gene, CDR1 is MGHRA and CDR2 is YSYEKL. The CDR3 spans 16 residues. DNA for the CDR3: TGCGCCGGCAGCCGTGTCAAACCGGCCTATAATTCACCCCTCCACTTT. Translation: CAGSRVKPAYNSPLHF.

This clonotype has only a few counts. The chain joins TRBV21-1 to TRBJ2-5. TRBV21-1 represents a pseudogene. The CDR3 contains 14 residues. The CDR3: CASSKGADQETQYF. CDR3 bases: TGTGCCAGCAGCAAAGGAGCAGACCAAGAGACCCAGTACTTC.

The genes are TRBV5-1 and TRBJ2-7; 9 bases fit TRBD1. The CDR3 is 15 amino acids. The J segment lost 4 bases and the V segment lost 4 bases, leaving 9 bases of the junction unmatched. The germline gives CDR1 SGHRS, CDR2 YFSETQ. Written as DNA, the CDR3 is TGCGCCAGCAGCCAAGCCGGGACAGGGAATTACGAGCAGTACTTC. Its translation is CASSQAGTGNYEQYF.

The rearrangement joins TRBV12-3 or TRBV12-4 to TRBJ1-2; 8 bases fit TRBD1. V shed 2 bases, J shed 7 bases, and the junction held 9 bases outside the gene matches. This CDR3 spans 15 amino acids. The CDR3 region has the DNA TGTGCCAGCAGTTTATGGGCAGGGGGCGGCTCTGGCTACACCTTC. Encoded protein: CASSLWAGGGSGYTF.

This clonotype was seen a few times. This rearrangement joins TRBV4-1 to TRBJ2-4; the D gene is possibly TRBD2 (5 bases). This CDR3 contains 13 residues. CDR1 MGHRA and CDR2 YSYEKL come from the germline V gene. Between the trimmed V and J ends, which lost 1 base and 8 bases, there was a span of 9 bases. The CDR3 protein is CASSQGESYIQYF. Written as DNA, the CDR3 is TGCGCCAGCAGCCAAGGGGAGAGTTACATTCAGTACTTC.

V gene TRBV14 combines with J gene TRBJ1-1; no reliable D call. Germline CDR1 reads SGHDN; CDR2 reads FVKESK. The CDR3 spans 11 residues. The germline V and J ends were trimmed by 0 bases and 6 bases, with 2 bases remaining between them. CDR3 protein: CASSQDSEAFF. The DNA of the CDR3 is TGTGCCAGCAGCCAAGATTCTGAAGCTTTCTTT. The full variable domain, rest sourced from reference TRBV14 and TRBJ1-1, is EAGVTQFPSHSVIEKGQTVTLRCDPISGHDNLYWYRRVMGKEIKFLLHFVKESKQDESGMPNNRFLAERTGGTYSTLKVQPAELEDSGVYFCASSQDSEAFFGQGTRLTVV.

This sequence joins TRBV2 and TRBJ1-4; TRBD1 might be the D (5 bases). The V end was cut by 11 bases, the J end by 11 bases, with 12 bases between. Germline V CDR1 and CDR2: SNHLY, FYNNEI. The CDR3 is 10 residues long. CDR3: CASGWGKLFF. The CDR3 DNA follows: TGTGCCTCCGGGTGGGGGAAACTGTTTTTT.